This T cell receptor (beta chain) was found in a study of T cells after yellow fever vaccination. Study-level information: Preparing low-cell-number fractions relied on SMART-Seq v4 Ultra Low Input. Regarding the study as a whole: Once the booster was given, most primary-vaccination clones reappeared, at approximately 97% for CD4 and over 85% for CD8. CD4 and CD8 compartments shared a small share of clonotypes, likely from convergent recombination.

TCR cDNA was made by 5'RACE template switching, adding a universal primer site and UMIs. TCRdb processed the 5' RACE reads anew with MiXCR; each CDR3 protein has one entry. Of 300,000 to 400,000 distinct CDR3 sequences in the sample, around 4.1% were seen once. This clonotype was seen a few times. Its antigen is still unknown. V lost 4 bases, J lost 1 base, and 3 bases stayed unmatched. In germline, CDR1 is LNHDA, CDR2 SQIVND (reference sequence). CDR3 length: 14 residues. Sample: PBMCs, taken 5 days after the yellow fever booster vaccination. This clonotype was obtained from a young man who received the YFV17D yellow fever vaccine. The chain is built from TRBV19 and TRBJ2-5; TRBD2 matches at 7 bases. The DNA of the CDR3 is TGTGCCAGTAGTAGGACTAGTTCCCAAGAGACCCAGTACTTC. This translates into CASSRTSSQETQYF.